A selection of T cell receptor beta chains follows, all from one sample in a study of cytotoxic CD8 clonotypes in ibrutinib-treated CLL. The table came from immunoSEQ multiplex PCR; TCRdb's copy has only in-frame clones and leaves some out. The table shows 150,000 to 200,000 clones, with about 88% occurring only once. The sequences come from PBMCs, collected at disease progression, from a patient treated with ibrutinib. The receptor set was obtained from a human donor with chronic lymphocytic leukemia. Both conserved end residues are part of each CDR3. D genes are given only for firm matches. Size is omitted from some rows. Given values are once, few, many or a class for expanded clones.

J | V | size | D | CDR3 | DNA
TRBJ2-1 | TRBV6-6 | . | . | CASSSHGHEQFF | TGTGCCAGCAGTTCCCACGGGCATGAGCAGTTCTTC
TRBJ1-2 | TRBV7-3 | . | TRBD1 | CASSSLTDRGLGYTF | TGTGCCAGCAGCTCTCTCACGGACAGGGGGCTCGGCTACACCTTC
TRBJ1-3 | TRBV7-2 | . | . | CASSLGGGTGNTIYF | TGTGCCAGCAGCCTAGGCGGGGGTACTGGAAACACCATATATTTT
TRBJ1-1 | TRBV10-1 | . | . | CASSESVGAEAFF | TGCGCCAGCAGTGAGTCCGTCGGGGCTGAAGCTTTCTTT
TRBJ2-7 | TRBV4-3 | few | . | CASSQDPGSSYEQYF | TGCGCCAGCAGCCAAGATCCGGGCAGCTCCTACGAGCAGTACTTC
TRBJ2-6 | TRBV7-6 | . | . | CASSLFGSGANVLTF | TGTGCCAGCAGCTTGTTCGGCTCTGGGGCCAACGTCCTGACTTTC
TRBJ1-2 | TRBV2 | few | . | CASKREYGYTF | TGTGCCAGCAAACGGGAGTATGGCTACACCTTC
TRBJ1-2 | TRBV7-9 | . | . | CASSRDKNYGYTF | TGTGCCAGCAGCCGGGACAAAAACTATGGCTACACCTTC
TRBJ1-2 | TRBV20-1 | . | . | CSARVLYGYTF | TGCAGTGCTAGAGTTCTTTATGGCTACACCTTC
TRBJ2-5 | TRBV30 | once | . | CAWSVLETQYF | TGTGCCTGGAGTGTACTGGAGACCCAGTACTTC
TRBJ2-3 | TRBV7-9 | . | TRBD2 | CASSSGLAGVDTQYF | TGTGCCAGCAGCTCGGGACTAGCGGGAGTGGATACGCAGTATTTT
TRBJ1-2 | TRBV27 | . | . | CASSSIVTGGYTF | TGTGCCAGCAGTTCCATCGTCACGGGGGGCTACACCTTC
TRBJ1-1 | TRBV6-5 | . | . | CASSSRVEAFF | TGTGCCAGCTCTTCCAGGGTGGAAGCTTTCTTT
TRBJ2-2 | TRBV7-2 | . | . | CATQGAANTGELFF | TGTGCCACCCAAGGGGCGGCGAACACCGGGGAGCTGTTTTTT
TRBJ2-5 | TRBV5-6 | . | . | CASSPTAIQETQYF | TGTGCCAGCAGCCCCACAGCTATCCAAGAGACCCAGTACTTC
TRBJ2-1 | TRBV5-1 | . | . | CASSLGGMVNEQFF | TGCGCCAGCAGCTTGGGGGGAATGGTGAATGAGCAGTTCTTC
TRBJ1-2 | TRBV25-1 | . | TRBD1 | CASSGIRGLMDYGYTF | TGTGCCAGCAGTGGAATCAGGGGGCTTATGGACTATGGCTACACCTTC
TRBJ2-3 | TRBV19 | . | TRBD1 | CASSISGGGTDTQYF | TGTGCCAGTAGTATCTCAGGGGGCGGGACAGATACGCAGTATTTT
TRBJ2-7 | TRBV10-3 | many | . | CATGGGGGDEQYF | TGTGCCACAGGGGGTGGTGGCGGGGACGAGCAGTACTTC
TRBJ2-5 | TRBV7-8 | once | . | CASSLITGATQYF | TGTGCCAGCAGCTTGATTACGGGAGCTACCCAGTACTTC
TRBJ2-7 | TRBV6-5 | . | . | CASQATLSYEQYF | TGTGCCAGCCAAGCCACCCTCTCCTACGAGCAGTACTTC
TRBJ1-1 | TRBV6-6 | . | . | CASSHTGEDTEAFF | TGTGCCAGCAGCCACACAGGTGAGGACACTGAAGCTTTCTTT
TRBJ2-5 | TRBV5-1 | . | . | CASSLAGTQETQYF | TGCGCCAGCAGCTTGGCCGGGACTCAAGAGACCCAGTACTTC
TRBJ2-5 | TRBV6-1 | few | TRBD1 | CASSVQDRGETQYF | TGTGCCAGCAGTGTGCAAGACAGGGGAGAGACCCAGTACTTC
TRBJ2-7 | TRBV6-1 | . | . | CASSEIAGARGEQYF | TGTGCCAGCAGTGAAATAGCAGGGGCTCGCGGCGAGCAGTACTTC
TRBJ2-1 | TRBV4-1 | . | TRBD1 | CASSPQETGGFYNEQFF | TGCGCCAGCAGCCCCCAGGAAACAGGGGGATTTTACAATGAGCAGTTCTTC
TRBJ1-2 | TRBV6-6 | . | . | CASSPVRQAPNYGYTF | TGTGCCAGCAGTCCCGTGCGACAGGCGCCTAACTATGGCTACACCTTC
TRBJ1-3 | TRBV30 | few | . | CAYTQGFRNTIYF | TGTGCCTATACACAGGGCTTTAGAAACACCATATATTTT
TRBJ2-7 | TRBV5-7 | . | . | CASRLPLGRGSTYEQYF | TGTGCCAGCAGACTCCCGCTTGGGAGAGGCTCCACCTACGAGCAGTACTTC
TRBJ1-1 | TRBV7-2 | . | . | CASSWELNTEAFF | TGTGCCAGCAGCTGGGAGTTGAACACTGAAGCTTTCTTT
TRBJ2-1 | TRBV7-9 | . | . | CASSLGQEISYNEQFF | TGTGCCAGCAGCTTAGGACAGGAGATCTCCTACAATGAGCAGTTCTTC
TRBJ2-7 | TRBV11-3 | once | . | CASSANADEQYF | TGTGCCAGCAGCGCCAACGCTGACGAGCAGTACTTC
TRBJ1-6 | TRBV9 | . | . | CASSVYASGSPLHF | TGTGCCAGCAGCGTATATGCCAGCGGATCACCCCTCCACTTT
TRBJ2-6 | TRBV11-3 | . | TRBD2 | CASSRGLAGERFSGANVLTF | TGTGCCAGCAGCCGCGGACTAGCGGGAGAACGCTTCTCTGGGGCCAACGTCCTGACTTTC
TRBJ2-7 | TRBV27 | . | TRBD2 | CASSLSRGLASYEQYF | TGTGCCAGCAGTTTATCGAGGGGACTAGCCTCCTACGAGCAGTACTTC
TRBJ1-5 | TRBV2 | . | . | CASRLGFQPQHF | TGTGCCAGCAGGCTCGGGTTTCAGCCCCAGCATTTT
TRBJ2-6 | TRBV7-6 | . | TRBD1 | CASSRQGRSSYGANVLTF | TGTGCCAGCAGCCGACAGGGAAGGTCGTCGTACGGGGCCAACGTCCTGACTTTC
TRBJ2-1 | TRBV7-9 | . | . | CAAQGGSYNEQFF | TGTGCCGCTCAGGGCGGTTCCTACAATGAGCAGTTCTTC
TRBJ1-4 | TRBV5-1 | . | . | CASSKGADEKLFF | TGCGCCAGCAGCAAGGGTGCGGATGAAAAACTGTTTTTT
TRBJ1-1 | TRBV6-1 | once | . | CASSERHQGTEAFF | TGTGCCAGCAGTGAACGACATCAAGGCACTGAAGCTTTCTTT
TRBJ2-7 | TRBV6-6 | . | . | CASGRGTYEQYF | TGTGCCAGCGGACGGGGCACCTACGAGCAGTACTTC
TRBJ2-1 | TRBV9 | . | . | CASSVGPGVDEQFF | TGTGCCAGCAGCGTAGGTCCGGGAGTAGATGAGCAGTTCTTC
TRBJ2-7 | TRBV6-5 | . | . | CASSYSSASSYEQYF | TGTGCCAGCAGTTACTCGTCCGCCAGCTCCTACGAGCAGTACTTC
TRBJ1-1 | TRBV19 | . | TRBD1 | CASMPLEGAFSPEAFF | TGTGCCAGTATGCCCCTCGAGGGGGCATTTTCTCCTGAAGCTTTCTTT
TRBJ2-2 | TRBV7-2 | . | TRBD1 | CASSPDRAGELFF | TGTGCCAGCAGCCCCGACAGGGCCGGGGAGCTGTTTTTT
TRBJ2-7 | TRBV2 | . | TRBD1 | CASRRGQGRIYEQYF | TGTGCCAGCAGGAGGGGACAGGGAAGGATCTACGAGCAGTACTTC
TRBJ2-7 | TRBV6-5 | . | TRBD2 | CASSYSSGRVSYEQYF | TGTGCCAGCAGTTACTCATCCGGGAGGGTCTCCTACGAGCAGTACTTC